The 16 T cell receptor beta chains below were found in one sample sequenced in a study of response to subunit inactivated influenza vaccine (dated by TCRdb to between 2018 and 2020). The library came from RT-PCR. The data were produced on an Illumina HiSeq 2500. The public reads were reprocessed in TCRdb via fastp at Q25 and MiXCR, keeping in-frame beta chains. CDR3 protein duplicates are merged, each entry listing the most common genes and DNA. This sample is represented by hundreds of thousands of distinct CDR3 sequences; 15% to 18% of them were singletons. Roughly 12% of the sample rests with the top ten. The sequencing here drew on PBMCs from blood, taken 12 days after vaccination. Receptor source: a man aged 50 or older who received an inactivated influenza vaccine. Donor details come from another sample of the same person, matched by shared clones.

This clonotype showed up just a few times. This chain joins TRBV27 and TRBJ2-4, with 7 bases lining up with TRBD1. The germline V gene has CDR1 MNHEY and CDR2 SMNVEV (reference sequence). The CDR3 is made up of 15 amino acids. V lost 2 bases to trimming and J lost 5 bases; unmatched junction nucleotides: 6. CDR3 bases: TGTGCCAGCAGTTTACTAGGGACAGCGGAAAACATTCAGTACTTC. Translated: CASSLLGTAENIQYF.

The chain carries TRBV4-3 and TRBJ2-7; maybe TRBD2 (6 bases). Trimming pared 3 bases from V and 5 bases from J, leaving 20 bases between. CDR1 is LGHNA and CDR2 is YSLEER in the germline V gene. This CDR3 region has 16 residues. The chain's CDR3 is CASSQGGGGLPDEQYF. The DNA of the CDR3 is TGCGCCAGCAGCCAGGGGGGTGGAGGCCTGCCTGACGAGCAGTACTTC.

The chain carries TRBV29-1 and TRBJ2-1, with 9 bases matching TRBD2. Germline V gene lookup returns CDR1 SQVTM and CDR2 ANQGSEA. The CDR3 has 15 amino acids. Losses at the gene ends were 1 base for V and 4 bases for J; bases not matched to a gene: 5. The CDR3 nucleotides read TGCAGCGTTGAAGGTGGCGCGGGAGGGTACAATGAGCAGTTCTTC. Translation: CSVEGGAGGYNEQFF.

In DNA form, the CDR3 reads TGTGCCAGCAGTTTCGGGGAAGGAGAGACCCAGTACTTC. Protein: CASSFGEGETQYF. The V and J genes are TRBV28 and TRBJ2-5; D might be TRBD2 (5 bases). This CDR3 spans 13 amino acids. V lost 3 bases to trimming and J lost 4 bases, with 9 bases between them. Per the germline V gene, CDR1 is MDHEN and CDR2 is SYDVKM. Supplemented by reference TRBV28 and TRBJ2-5, the full variable domain reads DVKVTQSSRYLVKRTGEKVFLECVQDMDHENMFWYRQDPGLGLRLIYFSYDVKMKEKGDIPEGYSVSREKKERFSLILESASTNQTSMYLCASSFGEGETQYFGPGTRLLVL.

This clonotype was seen only a few times. The chain employs TRBV29-1 and TRBJ1-2, with TRBD1 as a possible D gene (5 bases). The CDR3 length is 13 residues. The germline V and J ends were trimmed by 3 bases and 2 bases, with 10 bases remaining between them. Germline CDR1 SQVTM, CDR2 ANQGSEA. For the CDR3, the DNA is TGCAGCGTTGAGTCCAGGGACAACTATGGCTACACCTTC. Translated: CSVESRDNYGYTF.

The chain recombines TRBV5-6 with TRBJ2-7; D possibly corresponds to TRBD2 (6 bases). V shed 3 bases and J shed 5 bases, with 9 bases lying between them. Germline V lookup: CDR1 SGHDT, CDR2 YYEEEE. The length of the CDR3 is 12 residues. In DNA, the CDR3 is TGTGCCAGCAGCTGGGGGGTTCACGAGCAGTACTTC. Encoded protein: CASSWGVHEQYF.

The V gene is TRBV4-1, the J gene TRBJ1-5; 10 positions agree with TRBD1. The V gene end was trimmed by 4 bases and the J gene end by 3 bases; junction bases not matched to a gene: 6. Germline V CDR1 and CDR2: MGHRA, YSYEKL. The CDR3 covers 16 residues. The CDR3 loop is CASSPLGTGDNQPQHF. CDR3 bases: TGCGCCAGCAGCCCACTCGGGACAGGGGACAATCAGCCCCAGCATTTT.

Only one count was recorded for this clonotype. The CDR3 sequence: CASSQERRAYSYEQYF. CDR3 DNA sequence: TGTGCCAGCAGCCAAGAGCGGCGGGCCTACTCCTACGAGCAGTACTTC. J is TRBJ2-7 and V is TRBV4-2, with a weak D call TRBD2 (5 bases). CDR3 length: 16 residues. V was clipped by 0 bases and J by 0 bases, with 12 bases between them. Germline-derived CDR1 and CDR2 are LGHNA and YNFKEQ.

J is TRBJ2-1 and V is TRBV10-2; TRBD2 might be the D (5 bases). Trimming removed 2 bases from V and 6 bases from J, with 8 bases in between. The germline CDR1 and CDR2 sequences are WSHSY and SAAADI. The CDR3 contains 13 residues. CDR3 DNA: TGCGCCAGCAGTGAGACACGGGGCAATGAGCAGTTCTTC. It yields the protein CASSETRGNEQFF.

V is TRBV2 and J is TRBJ2-7, with 11 bases fitting TRBD2. CDR1 is SNHLY and CDR2 is FYNNEI in the germline V gene. The CDR3 has 18 residues. The CDR3 protein is CTFSYTGFTSGSFGEQYF. In DNA form, the CDR3 reads TGTACCTTCAGTTACACAGGGTTTACTAGCGGGAGCTTCGGCGAGCAGTACTTC.

This clonotype has more than one count but fewer than ten. The rearrangement joins TRBV12-3 or TRBV12-4 to TRBJ2-3, with TRBD2 as a possible D gene (5 bases). The CDR3 is 14 residues long. Trimming took off 3 bases at V and 5 bases at J, with 12 bases between the two ends. The CDR3 spells CASSFKGAGDTQYF. CDR3 DNA: TGTGCCAGCAGTTTTAAGGGAGCAGGAGATACGCAGTATTTT.

The CDR3 sequence is CASSTAGTGTYEQYF. In nucleotides, the CDR3 is TGTGCCAGCAGCACCGCCGGGACAGGTACCTACGAGCAGTACTTC. The gene calls are TRBV5-8 and TRBJ2-7, with 8 bases matching TRBD1. Germline CDR1 is SGHTS and CDR2 is YDEGEE. Trimming took 4 bases from V and 2 from J; bases not matched to a gene: 8. The CDR3 sequence is 15 residues long.

J is TRBJ2-5 and V is TRBV5-1; maybe TRBD2 (5 bases). V lost 7 bases to trimming and J lost 1 base, with 17 bases between them. The germline V gene encodes CDR1 SGHRS and CDR2 YFSETQ. This CDR3 is 15 amino acids long. CDR3 loop: CASSGILYGQETQYF. The CDR3, as DNA: TGCGCCAGCTCCGGGATTTTGTATGGCCAAGAGACCCAGTACTTC.

V usage is TRBV12-3 or TRBV12-4 and J usage is TRBJ2-5; the match to TRBD2 covers 9 bases. Trimming removed 6 bases from V and 2 bases from J; junction bases left unmatched: 7. This CDR3 region has 15 residues. The CDR3 loop is CASSVAGVHQETQYF. The CDR3 nucleotides are TGTGCCAGCAGCGTAGCGGGAGTTCATCAAGAGACCCAGTACTTC.

This chain uses TRBV12-3 or TRBV12-4 with TRBJ1-4; D uncertain. Trimming shortened V by 6 bases and J by 5 bases, and 19 bases separated the two germline ends. The CDR3 sequence is 16 residues long. DNA for the CDR3: TGTGCCAGCAGAACCACAACCGGGGTGGAAAATGAAAAACTGTTTTTT. Residues: CASRTTTGVENEKLFF.

This clonotype was seen only a few times. The rearrangement links TRBV7-4 to TRBJ2-7; the match to TRBD1 covers 9 bases. The germline V gene encodes CDR1 SGHVT and CDR2 SQSDAQ. V gave up 5 bases and J gave up 5 bases; unmatched junction bases: 13. The CDR3 has 16 amino acids. CDR3 in amino acids: CASSLGDRALVDEQYF. The CDR3 bases are TGTGCCAGCAGCCTAGGGGACAGGGCGCTTGTTGACGAGCAGTACTTC.